A single sample gave rise to the 2 T cell receptor beta chains below, sequenced in a study of blood T cell repertoires in COVID-19 (TCRdb year 2020). The library was obtained by the immunoSEQ multiplex PCR assay. This is the immuneACCESS table as TCRdb keeps it, with only in-frame sequences that have V and J called. A part of the clones is gone; compared with another copy, unresolved V genes explain less than half, and the rest is unexplained. This sample is represented by about 120,000 clones; more than 85% of them were singletons. The leading ten clones occupy 15% to 20% of the sample. The sequenced sample consisted of peripheral blood. All receptors come from a human donor with acute or convalescent COVID-19. The donor label of this sample is uncertain.

This clone showed up just once. The chain has TRBV20-1 and TRBJ2-3; 7 bases map to TRBD2. The CDR3 has 11 amino acids. Trimming removed 3 bases from V and 11 bases from J; junction bases left unmatched: 5. Germline CDR1 and CDR2: DFQATT and SNEGSKA (reference sequence). CDR3 DNA: TGCAGTGCTAGGGCGGGAGATGTGCAGTATTTT. Protein product: CSARAGDVQYF.

The chain recombines TRBV28 with TRBJ1-5; D is undetermined. The CDR3 length is 13 residues. In germline, CDR1 is MDHEN, CDR2 SYDVKM. Trimming stripped 4 bases from V and 4 bases from J, with 8 bases between. The CDR3 spells CASSYGLNQPQHF. The CDR3 nucleotides are TGTGCCAGCAGTTACGGACTTAATCAGCCCCAGCATTTT.